These 4 T cell receptor beta chains originate from one sample sequenced in a study of CD8 T cells in ankylosing spondylitis. TCRdb itself ran the 5' RACE reads through MiXCR, one entry per CDR3 protein. Of 700,000 or so distinct CDR3 sequences detected, around 20% appear once; the ten largest clones hold under 20%. No antigen has been identified for these receptors. Whole-study results and caveats: The study identified a TCR beta motif of several highly homologous variants that appeared characteristic of ankylosing spondylitis blood.

The sequenced sample consisted of blood, either unsorted or a sorted T cell fraction (not recorded which). All receptors derive from a male donor with ankylosing spondylitis.

As concerns this clonotype: The junction departs from the called germline gene at one end, perhaps through a read error. The chain couples TRBV7-3 to TRBJ2-5, with D uncertain. The germline V gene has CDR1 SGHTA and CDR2 FQGTGA. The CDR3 totals 13 residues. In DNA, the CDR3 is TGTGCCAGCAGCTTGGGTCAACAAGGGACCCAGTACTTC. Protein product: CASSLGQQGTQYF.

This clonotype has ten or more counts. J is TRBJ1-4 and V is TRBV6-1; 8 nucleotides agree with TRBD1. Germline CDR1 is MNHNS and CDR2 is SASEGT. The ends lost 6 bases at V and 5 bases at J; junction bases unmatched: 11. There are 16 residues in the CDR3. Here the CDR3 DNA reads TGTGCCAGCAGCCGAGAATTCAGGGGGCTGAATGAAAAACTGTTTTTT. The encoded protein is CASSREFRGLNEKLFF.

This clonotype showed up just once. The gene calls are TRBV7-6 and TRBJ2-3; tentatively, D is TRBD2 (5 bases). Germline assignment: CDR1 SGHVS and CDR2 FNYEAQ. The CDR3 is 15 amino acids. Trimming took 5 bases from V and 2 from J, leaving 14 bases between them. This chain's CDR3 is CASSPGVETTDTQYF. The CDR3 nucleotides read TGTGCCAGCAGCCCCGGGGTGGAAACCACAGATACGCAGTATTTT.

The chain combines TRBV7-2 with TRBJ2-2, with a possible D match to TRBD1 (5 bases). From germline, CDR1 is SGHTA and CDR2 FQGNSA. Trimming cost V 1 base and J 0 bases, with 9 bases left between them. The CDR3 covers 16 residues. The CDR3: CASSLVGQSNTGELFF. DNA for the CDR3: TGTGCCAGCAGCTTAGTGGGGCAGTCGAACACCGGGGAGCTGTTTTTT.